These 32 T cell receptor beta chains originate from one sample sequenced in a study of CD8+ T cells in alopecia areata. TCR sequencing used cDNA made by reverse transcription of extracted RNA. TCRdb's table, derived via immunoSEQ multiplex PCR, lists solely in-frame clones and lacks some. The sample consists of about 200,000 clones, 50% to 75% of them appearing once. Treatment noted: oral pan-JAK inhibitor, 5-10 mg twice daily. The sequenced sample was CD4+ T cells sorted from blood, obtained at week 4, from a patient treated with tofacitinib. All receptors derive from a human donor with alopecia areata.

The genes are TRBV11-2 and TRBJ2-7; 9 bases align to TRBD1. With 3 bases clipped from V and 5 bases from J, the junction kept 8 bases outside the gene matches. CDR3 length: 15 residues. Germline V CDR1 and CDR2: SGHAT, FQNNGV. The CDR3 bases are TGTGCCAGCAGCTTGTTAGGACAGGGGTTCCACGAGCAGTACTTC. Translation gives CASSLLGQGFHEQYF.

This rearrangement joins TRBV6-6 to TRBJ2-5; no clear D gene. Trimming removed 2 bases at V and 0 bases at J, with 7 bases between. The CDR3 covers 14 residues. Germline-derived CDR1 and CDR2 are MNHNY and SVGAGI (reference sequence). CDR3 amino acids: CASSYGGNQETQYF. The CDR3 DNA is TGTGCCAGCAGTTACGGTGGGAACCAAGAGACCCAGTACTTC.

The chain joins TRBV5-1 to TRBJ1-3; D is perhaps TRBD1 (6 bases). From germline, CDR1 is SGHRS and CDR2 YFSETQ. Trimming stripped 3 bases from V and 0 bases from J, with 10 bases between. The CDR3 runs 15 residues. For the CDR3, the DNA is TGCGCCAGCAGCTCCAGGGGACGCTCTGGAAACACCATATATTTT. Translating it yields CASSSRGRSGNTIYF.

The V and J genes are TRBV18 and TRBJ2-5; D unresolved. Germline loops: CDR1 KGHSH, CDR2 LQKENI. The CDR3 contains 13 residues. Trimming took off 4 bases at V and 3 bases at J, with 9 bases between the two ends. CDR3 sequence: CASSRVGKETQYF. CDR3 nucleotide sequence: TGTGCCAGCTCACGAGTAGGGAAAGAGACCCAGTACTTC.

The rearrangement links TRBV5-1 to TRBJ1-1; D uncertain. CDR1 is SGHRS and CDR2 is YFSETQ in the germline V gene. V gave up 2 bases and J gave up 1 base, with 9 bases separating them. The CDR3 loop spans 14 amino acids. CDR3 bases: TGCGCCAGCAGCTTAATTCCGGGGAACACTGAAGCTTTCTTT. Amino acids: CASSLIPGNTEAFF.

This clone has only one observation. This chain links TRBV23-1 with TRBJ1-1; D remains ambiguous. TRBV23-1 has ORF status, its function being uncertain. This CDR3 spans 14 amino acids. V dropped 3 bases and J dropped 1 base, with 9 bases sitting between them. CDR3 DNA sequence: TGCGCCAGCAGTCATCGCAGAGGGAACACTGAAGCTTTCTTT. Its protein is CASSHRRGNTEAFF.

V and J are TRBV5-1 and TRBJ2-1; D is ambiguous. With 2 bases removed from V and 8 bases from J, the gap between germline ends came to 17 bases. CDR3 length equals 15 residues. Germline CDR1 SGHRS, CDR2 YFSETQ. CDR3 bases: TGCGCCAGCAGCTTCCAACCCAATTATCGCGATGAGCAGTTCTTC. It yields the protein CASSFQPNYRDEQFF. The variable domain in full, with the rest retrieved from reference TRBV5-1 and TRBJ2-1, is KAGVTQTPRYLIKTRGQQVTLSCSPISGHRSVSWYQQTPGQGLQFLFEYFSETQRNKGNFPGRFSGRQFSNSRSEMNVSTLELGDSALYLCASSFQPNYRDEQFFGPGTRLTVL.

The V call is TRBV5-1, the J call TRBJ2-2, with a tentative D call TRBD1 (6 bases). Trimming shortened V by 2 bases and J by 6 bases, and 11 bases separated the two germline ends. There are 14 residues in the CDR3. Germline lookup yields CDR1 SGHRS and CDR2 YFSETQ. CDR3 region: CASSFAGDPGELFF. The CDR3 region has the DNA TGCGCCAGCAGCTTCGCAGGGGATCCCGGGGAGCTGTTTTTT.

The chain combines TRBV29-1 with TRBJ2-7, with a possible D match to TRBD1 (6 bases). V lost 5 bases and J lost 6, with 14 bases in between. Germline CDR1 is SQVTM and CDR2 is ANQGSEA. The CDR3 is 12 amino acids. The CDR3 loop reads CSVTRGPAEQYF. The CDR3 nucleotides are TGCAGCGTTACCAGGGGACCTGCCGAGCAGTACTTC.

The chain carries TRBV5-1 and TRBJ1-1; D call uncertain. CDR3 length equals 17 residues. From germline, CDR1 is SGHRS and CDR2 YFSETQ. The V end was cut by 0 bases, the J end by 2 bases, with 17 bases between. CDR3 nucleotides: TGCGCCAGCAGCTTGGTCGGAGGGAACGGCCTTAACACTGAAGCTTTCTTT. It yields the protein CASSLVGGNGLNTEAFF. Based on the CDR3 plus reference TRBV5-1 and TRBJ1-1, the full variable domain is KAGVTQTPRYLIKTRGQQVTLSCSPISGHRSVSWYQQTPGQGLQFLFEYFSETQRNKGNFPGRFSGRQFSNSRSEMNVSTLELGDSALYLCASSLVGGNGLNTEAFFGQGTRLTVV.

This chain links TRBV27 with TRBJ2-3; D is unclear. This CDR3 has 14 residues. The V and J ends lost 0 bases and 6 bases respectively, with 10 bases between them. The germline CDR1 and CDR2 sequences are MNHEY and SMNVEV (reference sequence). The CDR3 DNA follows: TGTGCCAGCAGTTTATCCAGGATGGGGGATACGCAGTATTTT. Encoded protein: CASSLSRMGDTQYF.

J is TRBJ2-1 and V is TRBV6-6; D tentatively fits TRBD1 or TRBD2 (5 bases each). The CDR3 is 14 amino acids. The V and J ends lost 2 bases and 7 bases respectively, with 12 bases between them. Germline values: CDR1 MNHNY, CDR2 SVGAGI (reference sequence). CDR3 protein: CASSYGGTGNEQFF. CDR3 nucleotides: TGTGCCAGCAGTTACGGGGGAACGGGGAATGAGCAGTTCTTC.

The chain uses TRBV7-6 and TRBJ2-1; D call uncertain. The ends were cut back, 1 base at V and 14 bases at J, with 12 bases in the middle. Per the germline V gene, CDR1 is SGHVS and CDR2 is FNYEAQ. The CDR3 has 12 amino acids. This CDR3 is CASSLESGRKFF. CDR3 bases: TGTGCCAGCAGCTTAGAGAGTGGCAGGAAGTTCTTC. Together with reference TRBV7-6 and TRBJ2-1, the CDR3 gives the full variable domain: GAGVSQSPRYKVTKRGQDVALRCDPISGHVSLYWYRQALGQGPEFLTYFNYEAQQDKSGLPNDRFSAERPEGSISTLTIQRTEQRDSAMYRCASSLESGRKFFGPGTRLTVL.

Remarks on this clone: Within the sample, other DNA sequences also encode this same CDR3. The chain has TRBV2 and TRBJ2-1; D uncertain. Trimming shortened V by 2 bases and J by 4 bases, and 0 bases separated the two germline ends. CDR1 and CDR2 (germline): SNHLY, FYNNEI. The CDR3 runs to 11 residues. CDR3 bases: TGTGCCAGCAGTGAATACAATGAGCAGTTCTTC. This sequence encodes CASSEYNEQFF.

The CDR3 reads CASSRLAKQETQYF. CDR3 sequence (DNA): TGTGCCAGCAGTCGACTAGCGAAACAAGAGACCCAGTACTTC. The chain links TRBV6-5 to TRBJ2-5; 8 bases fit TRBD2. The junction had 4 bases not matched to a gene; V was cut back by 5 bases and J by 2 bases. The CDR3 length is 14 residues. Looked up from germline, CDR1 is MNHEY and CDR2 is SVGAGI.

This clone was counted between two and nine times. The chain is built from TRBV2 and TRBJ2-5; D may be TRBD2 (6 bases). The CDR3 is made up of 14 amino acids. In germline, CDR1 is SNHLY, CDR2 FYNNEI. The V end was cut by 4 bases, the J end by 2 bases, with 11 bases between. DNA of the CDR3: TGTGCCAGCAGTGTCGGACGGGGGCAAGAGACCCAGTACTTC. It is translated as CASSVGRGQETQYF.

This chain links TRBV15 with TRBJ1-4; 8 bases agree with TRBD1. Germline V gene sequence: CDR1 LNHNV, CDR2 YYDKDF (reference sequence). Germline trimming cut 5 bases from V and 3 bases from J; bases unmatched to any gene: 5. CDR3 size: 15 residues. As DNA, the CDR3 is TGTGCCACCAGCGATCCGGGACAGGCTAATGAAAAACTGTTTTTT. Its protein product is CATSDPGQANEKLFF.

J is TRBJ1-1 and V is TRBV4-1, with D hard to call. Trimming pared 6 bases from V and 2 bases from J, leaving 16 bases between. Germline values: CDR1 MGHRA, CDR2 YSYEKL. There are 15 residues in the CDR3. The CDR3 DNA reads as TGCGCCAGCAGTCAAAACCCGCTAACTAACACTGAAGCTTTCTTT. It translates to CASSQNPLTNTEAFF.

V is TRBV29-1 and J is TRBJ1-2, with unresolved D. Trimming cost V 3 bases and J 5 bases, with 19 bases left between them. CDR3 size: 15 residues. Germline V gives CDR1 SQVTM, CDR2 ANQGSEA. CDR3 coding DNA: TGCAGCGTTGAGCAAACCGGCCCGGGCTTGTATGGCTACACCTTC. It encodes CSVEQTGPGLYGYTF.

This clone was counted only a few times. The rearrangement uses TRBV27 and TRBJ2-6, with D perhaps TRBD1 (5 bases). V was pared by 5 bases and J by 7 bases, with 18 bases between. Germline CDR1 reads MNHEY; CDR2 reads SMNVEV (reference sequence). The CDR3 is 16 amino acids. The chain's CDR3 is CASSPRALLRANVLTF. The CDR3 DNA follows: TGTGCCAGCAGTCCCAGGGCCCTCCTGAGAGCCAACGTCCTGACTTTC.

The chain recombines TRBV5-1 with TRBJ2-5; 7 bases fit TRBD1. The V segment lost 5 bases and the J segment 2 bases; nucleotides outside the gene matches: 6. This CDR3 spans 14 amino acids. Germline CDR1 reads SGHRS; CDR2 reads YFSETQ. The CDR3 region has the DNA TGCGCCAGCAGGACAGGGAATTGGCAAGAGACCCAGTACTTC. It encodes CASRTGNWQETQYF.

The rearrangement joins TRBV2 to TRBJ2-7; no reliable D call. The CDR3 is 14 amino acids. Per the germline V gene, CDR1 is SNHLY and CDR2 is FYNNEI. The germline V and J ends were trimmed by 2 bases and 0 bases, with 8 bases remaining between them. The CDR3 DNA reads TGTGCCAGCAGTGAACGTCCTGTCTCCTACGAGCAGTACTTC. Translating it yields CASSERPVSYEQYF.

This clone has a handful of counts. This sequence joins TRBV15 and TRBJ2-1, with 7 bases fitting TRBD1. The CDR3 is 14 residues long. Germline trimming cut 7 bases from V and 6 bases from J; bases unmatched to any gene: 9. Germline CDR1 LNHNV, CDR2 YYDKDF (reference sequence). This chain's CDR3 is CATNDRVGANEQFF. CDR3 DNA sequence: TGTGCCACCAACGACAGGGTTGGGGCCAATGAGCAGTTCTTC. The full variable domain, in which reference TRBV15 and TRBJ2-1 provide the parts outside the CDR3, is DAMVIQNPRYQVTQFGKPVTLSCSQTLNHNVMYWYQQKSSQAPKLLFHYYDKDFNNEADTPDNFQSRRPNTSFCFLDIRSPGLGDTAMYLCATNDRVGANEQFFGPGTRLTVL.

The CDR3 loop reads CATTGQIGYTF. In nucleotides, the CDR3 is TGTGCCACAACGGGACAAATTGGCTACACCTTC. The chain uses TRBV28 and TRBJ1-2, with D possibly TRBD1 on 6 matching bases. This CDR3 has 11 residues. The germline gives CDR1 MDHEN, CDR2 SYDVKM. With 10 bases removed from V and 7 bases from J, the gap between germline ends came to 13 bases.

The chain is built from TRBV2 and TRBJ1-2; a possible D gene is TRBD1 (5 bases). The CDR3 has 15 residues. V lost 7 bases to trimming and J lost 7 bases, with 22 bases between them. Per the germline V gene, CDR1 is SNHLY and CDR2 is FYNNEI. The CDR3 DNA reads as TGTGCCAGCACCCAAATAAGAAGTGGGGGGTCTGGCTACACCTTC. Translating it yields CASTQIRSGGSGYTF.

The chain combines TRBV28 with TRBJ1-4; weak D call: TRBD1 (6 bases). The CDR3 consists of 14 residues. V was cut by 3 bases and J by 13 bases, with 18 bases left in between. The germline gives CDR1 MDHEN, CDR2 SYDVKM. The CDR3 coding sequence is TGTGCCAGCAGTTTGAAAGGGGGAACAAGAGGACTGTTTTTT. Its protein is CASSLKGGTRGLFF.

Comment on this clone: Germline and junction disagree at one end, which may indicate a read error. The V and J genes are TRBV7-9 and TRBJ2-3, with D tentatively TRBD1 or TRBD2 (5 bases each). CDR1 is SEHNR, CDR2 FQNEAQ, per germline (reference sequence). The CDR3 length is 14 residues. For the CDR3, the DNA is TGCGCCAGCAGCCAAGATCGAGGGGTGGATACGCAGTATTTT. Protein sequence: CASSQDRGVDTQYF. The variable domain in full, with the rest retrieved from reference TRBV7-9 and TRBJ2-3, is DTGVSQNPRHKITKRGQNVTFRCDPISEHNRLYWYRQTLGQGPEFLTYFQNEAQLEKSRLLSDRFSAERPKGSFSTLEIQRTEQGDSAMYLCASSQDRGVDTQYFGPGTRLTVL.

V gene TRBV7-2 combines with J gene TRBJ2-4; 11 nucleotides line up with TRBD1. V shed 3 bases and J 3 bases; nucleotides not matched to a gene: 7. The CDR3 runs to 17 residues. CDR1 SGHTA and CDR2 FQGNSA come from the germline V gene. The DNA of the CDR3 is TGTGCCAGCAGCTTCCGGGGACAGGGGGGATTCAAAAACATTCAGTACTTC. It encodes CASSFRGQGGFKNIQYF.

The sample holds a few counts of this clone. The chain links TRBV29-1 to TRBJ1-1; the D gene is possibly TRBD1 (5 bases). In germline, CDR1 is SQVTM, CDR2 ANQGSEA. The ends were cut back, 7 bases at V and 4 bases at J, with 19 bases in the middle. The CDR3 has 14 residues. This chain's CDR3 is CSARTPKESTEAFF. Written as DNA, the CDR3 is TGCAGCGCTCGGACACCTAAGGAGAGCACTGAAGCTTTCTTT.

Only one count was recorded for this clone. The V call is TRBV30, the J call TRBJ2-3; 7 bases are a match to TRBD2. V trimming: 2 bases; J trimming: 1 base; junction bases outside the gene matches: 3. CDR1 and CDR2 from the germline V gene are GTSNPN and SVGIG (reference sequence). This CDR3 is built from 14 residues. The CDR3 spells CAWSPGLGTDTQYF. CDR3 DNA sequence: TGTGCCTGGAGTCCCGGACTAGGCACAGATACGCAGTATTTT.

The chain employs TRBV9 and TRBJ1-4, with TRBD1 as a possible D gene (5 bases). CDR1 is SGDLS and CDR2 is YYNGEE in the germline V gene. The CDR3 has 15 residues. Trimming left V 2 bases short and J 3 bases short, with 11 bases between. The CDR3 spells CASSVSGTANEKLFF. The CDR3 DNA reads as TGTGCCAGCAGCGTCTCCGGGACGGCTAATGAAAAACTGTTTTTT. The entire variable domain, with the rest obtained from reference TRBV9 and TRBJ1-4, is as follows: DSGVTQTPKHLITATGQRVTLRCSPRSGDLSVYWYQQSLDQGLQFLIQYYNGEERAKGNILERFSAQQFPDLHSELNLSSLELGDSALYFCASSVSGTANEKLFFGSGTQLSVL.

The rearrangement links TRBV29-1 to TRBJ1-2; no clear D gene. CDR3 length: 11 amino acids. Trimming cost V 7 bases and J 1 base, with 7 bases left between them. CDR1 and CDR2 (germline): SQVTM, ANQGSEA. The CDR3: CSGSYNYGYTF. The CDR3 DNA reads as TGCAGCGGGTCTTATAACTATGGCTACACCTTC.